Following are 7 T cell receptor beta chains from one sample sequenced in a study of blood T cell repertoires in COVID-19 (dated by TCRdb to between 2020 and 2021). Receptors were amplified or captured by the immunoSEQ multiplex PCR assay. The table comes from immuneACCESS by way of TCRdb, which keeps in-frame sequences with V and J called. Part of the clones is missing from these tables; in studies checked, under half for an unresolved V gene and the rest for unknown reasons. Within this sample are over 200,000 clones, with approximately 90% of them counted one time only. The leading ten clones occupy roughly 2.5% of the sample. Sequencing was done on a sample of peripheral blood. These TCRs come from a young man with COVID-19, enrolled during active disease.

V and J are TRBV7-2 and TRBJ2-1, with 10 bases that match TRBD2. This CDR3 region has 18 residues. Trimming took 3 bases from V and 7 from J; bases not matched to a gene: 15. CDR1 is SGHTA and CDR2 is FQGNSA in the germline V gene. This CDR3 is CASSFPRPASGSGNEQFF. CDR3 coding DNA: TGTGCCAGCAGCTTTCCCCGCCCGGCTAGCGGGAGTGGTAATGAGCAGTTCTTC. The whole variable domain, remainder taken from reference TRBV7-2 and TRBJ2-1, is GAGVSQSPSNKVTEKGKDVELRCDPISGHTALYWYRQSLGQGLEFLIYFQGNSAPDKSGLPSDRFSAERTGGSVSTLTIQRTQQEDSAVYLCASSFPRPASGSGNEQFFGPGTRLTVL.

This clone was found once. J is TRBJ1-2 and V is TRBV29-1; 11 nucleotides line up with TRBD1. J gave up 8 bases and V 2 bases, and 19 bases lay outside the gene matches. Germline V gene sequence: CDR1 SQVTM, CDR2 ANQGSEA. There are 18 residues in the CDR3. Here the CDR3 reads CSVERLSGGDRGRRGYTF. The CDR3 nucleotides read TGCAGCGTTGAACGGCTAAGCGGAGGGGACAGGGGGAGAAGAGGCTACACCTTC.

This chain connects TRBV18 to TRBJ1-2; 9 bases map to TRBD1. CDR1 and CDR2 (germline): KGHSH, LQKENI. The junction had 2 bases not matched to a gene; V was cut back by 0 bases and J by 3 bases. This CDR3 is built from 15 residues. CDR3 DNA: TGTGCCAGCTCACCACCGGGACAGGGACACTATGGCTACACCTTC. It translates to CASSPPGQGHYGYTF.

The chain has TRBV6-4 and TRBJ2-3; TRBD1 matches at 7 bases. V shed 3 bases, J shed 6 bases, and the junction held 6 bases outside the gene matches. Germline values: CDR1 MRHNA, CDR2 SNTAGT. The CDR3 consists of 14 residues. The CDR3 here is CASSERGGRDTQYF. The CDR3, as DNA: TGTGCCAGCAGTGAAAGAGGGGGCAGGGATACGCAGTATTTT.

The CDR3 nucleotides read TGCAGCGTTGAAGGGGACAGGGAATCCTACGAGCAGTACTTC. Encoded protein: CSVEGDRESYEQYF. The chain joins TRBV29-1 to TRBJ2-7; 9 bases agree with TRBD1. V lost 1 base to trimming and J lost 1 base; unmatched junction nucleotides: 2. The CDR3 length is 14 residues. Germline assignment: CDR1 SQVTM and CDR2 ANQGSEA.

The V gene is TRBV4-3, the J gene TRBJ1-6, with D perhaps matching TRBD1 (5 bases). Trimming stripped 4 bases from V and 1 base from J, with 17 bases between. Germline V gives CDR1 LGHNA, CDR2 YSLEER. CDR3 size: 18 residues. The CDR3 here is CASSLLGKDTSYNSPLHF. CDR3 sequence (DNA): TGCGCCAGCAGCCTTCTCGGAAAGGACACATCCTATAATTCACCCCTCCACTTT.

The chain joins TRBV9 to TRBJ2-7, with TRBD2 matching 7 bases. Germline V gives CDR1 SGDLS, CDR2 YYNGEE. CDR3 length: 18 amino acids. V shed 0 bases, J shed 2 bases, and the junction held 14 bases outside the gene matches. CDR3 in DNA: TGTGCCAGCAGCGTAGCCCCTCGACGGCGCGGGAGAGCCTACGAGCAGTACTTC. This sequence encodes CASSVAPRRRGRAYEQYF.